These 3 T cell receptor beta chains originate from one sample sequenced in a study of shared clonotypes between healthy human individuals. Produced via immunoSEQ multiplex PCR; TCRdb's table is partial and in-frame only. The table lists more than 850,000 clones, more than 75% of them singletons. The sequencing sample was made of memory CD4+ T cells from PBMCs. Subset of the sample: CD45RA-negative fraction. The receptors come from a man aged 18 to 30 in good health. Some clones in this sample may be carry-over from other donors' samples.

In its sample, this clone was seen a few times. V is TRBV2 and J is TRBJ2-3, with D tentatively TRBD1 or TRBD2 (5 bases each). CDR1 and CDR2 from the germline V gene are SNHLY and FYNNEI. Trimming took 4 bases from V and 1 from J, leaving 6 bases between them. CDR3 length: 13 residues. CDR3 sequence reads: CASSVGGTDTQYF. The CDR3 DNA reads as TGTGCCAGCAGTGTGGGGGGCACAGATACGCAGTATTTT.

J is TRBJ1-2 and V is TRBV27, with a tentative D call TRBD1 (5 bases). The V end lost 5 bases, the J end lost 6 bases, and 16 bases lay between the germline ends. Germline-derived CDR1 and CDR2 are MNHEY and SMNVEV (reference sequence). The CDR3 runs to 14 residues. CDR3 sequence (DNA): TGTGCCAGCAGTCCATACCGGGACGGCGATGGCTACACCTTC. This codes for CASSPYRDGDGYTF.

CDR3 protein: CASLDRAVEKLFF. The DNA for the CDR3 is TGTGCCAGTTTGGACAGGGCTGTTGAAAAACTGTTTTTT. V is TRBV19 and J is TRBJ1-4, with 8 bases fitting TRBD1. CDR3 size: 13 residues. J was trimmed by 7 bases and V by 8 bases; bases with no gene match: 6. Looked up from germline, CDR1 is LNHDA and CDR2 is SQIVND (reference sequence).